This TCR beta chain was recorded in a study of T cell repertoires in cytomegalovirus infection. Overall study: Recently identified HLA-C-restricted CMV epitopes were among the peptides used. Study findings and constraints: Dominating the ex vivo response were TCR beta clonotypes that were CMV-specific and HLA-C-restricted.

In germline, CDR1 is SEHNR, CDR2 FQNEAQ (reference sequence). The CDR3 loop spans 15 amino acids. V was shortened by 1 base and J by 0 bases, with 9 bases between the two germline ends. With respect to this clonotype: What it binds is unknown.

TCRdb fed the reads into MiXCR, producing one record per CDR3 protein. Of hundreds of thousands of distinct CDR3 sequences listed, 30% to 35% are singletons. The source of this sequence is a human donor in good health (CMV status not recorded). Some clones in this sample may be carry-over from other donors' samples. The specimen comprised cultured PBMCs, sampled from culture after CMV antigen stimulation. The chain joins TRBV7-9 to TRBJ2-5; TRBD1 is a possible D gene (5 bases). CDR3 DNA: TGTGCCAGCAGCTTAGTACAAGGGGACCAAGAGACCCAGTACTTC. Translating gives CASSLVQGDQETQYF.